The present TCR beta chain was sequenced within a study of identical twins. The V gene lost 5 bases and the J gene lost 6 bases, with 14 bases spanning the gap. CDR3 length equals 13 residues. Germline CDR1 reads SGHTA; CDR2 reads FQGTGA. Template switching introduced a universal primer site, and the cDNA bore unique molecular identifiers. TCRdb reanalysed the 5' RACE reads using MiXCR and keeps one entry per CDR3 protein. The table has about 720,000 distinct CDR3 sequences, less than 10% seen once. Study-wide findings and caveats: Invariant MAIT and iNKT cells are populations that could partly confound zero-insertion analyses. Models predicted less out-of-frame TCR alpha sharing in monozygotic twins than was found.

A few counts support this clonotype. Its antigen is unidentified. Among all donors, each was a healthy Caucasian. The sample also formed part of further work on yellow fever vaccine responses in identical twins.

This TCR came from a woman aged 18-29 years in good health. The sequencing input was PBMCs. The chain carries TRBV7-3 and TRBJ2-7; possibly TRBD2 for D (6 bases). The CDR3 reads CASSEGPGVEQYF. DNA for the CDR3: TGTGCCAGCAGCGAAGGTCCGGGAGTCGAGCAGTACTTC.